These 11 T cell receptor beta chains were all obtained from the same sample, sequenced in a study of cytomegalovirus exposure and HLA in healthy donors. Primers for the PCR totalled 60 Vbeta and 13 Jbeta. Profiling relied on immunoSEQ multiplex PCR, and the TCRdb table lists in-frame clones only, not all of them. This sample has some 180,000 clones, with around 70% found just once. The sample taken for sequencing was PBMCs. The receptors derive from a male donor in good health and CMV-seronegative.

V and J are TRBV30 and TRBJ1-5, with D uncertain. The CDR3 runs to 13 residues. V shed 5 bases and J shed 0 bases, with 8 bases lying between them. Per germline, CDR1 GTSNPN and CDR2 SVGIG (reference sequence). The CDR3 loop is CAWSDSSNQPQHF. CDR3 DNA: TGTGCCTGGTCGGACTCTAGCAATCAGCCCCAGCATTTT.

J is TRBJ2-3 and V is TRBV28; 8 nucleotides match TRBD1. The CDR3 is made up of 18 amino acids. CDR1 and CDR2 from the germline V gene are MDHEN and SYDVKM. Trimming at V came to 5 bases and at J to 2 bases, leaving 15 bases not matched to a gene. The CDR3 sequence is CASSPPSRTGRFTDTQYF. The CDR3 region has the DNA TGTGCCAGCAGTCCCCCCAGTCGGACAGGGCGATTCACAGATACGCAGTATTTT.

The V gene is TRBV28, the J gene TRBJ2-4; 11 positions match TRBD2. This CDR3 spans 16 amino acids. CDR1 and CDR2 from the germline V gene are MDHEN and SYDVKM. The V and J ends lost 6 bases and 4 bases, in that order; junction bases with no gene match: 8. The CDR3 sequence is CASSRTGTSGKNIQYF. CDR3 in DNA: TGTGCCAGCAGCCGAACCGGGACTAGCGGAAAAAACATTCAGTACTTC.

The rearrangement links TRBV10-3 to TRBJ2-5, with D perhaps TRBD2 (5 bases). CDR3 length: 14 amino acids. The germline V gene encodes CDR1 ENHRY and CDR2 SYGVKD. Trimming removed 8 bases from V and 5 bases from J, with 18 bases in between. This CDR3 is CAIGRQRAGETQYF. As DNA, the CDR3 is TGTGCCATCGGCCGGCAGAGGGCCGGGGAGACCCAGTACTTC.

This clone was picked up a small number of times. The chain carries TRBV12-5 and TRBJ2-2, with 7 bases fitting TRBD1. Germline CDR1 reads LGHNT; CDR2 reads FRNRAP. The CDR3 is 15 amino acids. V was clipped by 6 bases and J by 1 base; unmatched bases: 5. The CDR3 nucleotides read TGTGCTAGTGGCCTGGGACAGCTGAACACCGGGGAGCTGTTTTTT. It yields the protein CASGLGQLNTGELFF. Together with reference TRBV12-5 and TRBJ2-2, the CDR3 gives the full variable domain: DARVTQTPRHKVTEMGQEVTMRCQPILGHNTVFWYRQTMMQGLELLAYFRNRAPLDDSGMPKDRFSAEMPDATLATLKIQPSEPRDSAVYFCASGLGQLNTGELFFGEGSRLTVL.

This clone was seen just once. The CDR3 sequence: CASSFIGGSTEAFF. In DNA, the CDR3 is TGTGCCAGCAGCTTTATTGGGGGGTCTACTGAAGCTTTCTTT. The V call is TRBV5-4, the J call TRBJ1-1; tentatively, D is TRBD1 (5 bases). Germline loops: CDR1 SGHNT, CDR2 YYREEE (reference sequence). The V end was cut by 2 bases, the J end by 5 bases, with 13 bases between. The CDR3 covers 14 residues.

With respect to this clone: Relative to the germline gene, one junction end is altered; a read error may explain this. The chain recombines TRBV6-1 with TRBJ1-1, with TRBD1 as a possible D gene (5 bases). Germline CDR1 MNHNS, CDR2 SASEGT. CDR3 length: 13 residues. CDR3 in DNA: TGTGCCAGCAGGGAAGCGGGGGGAATTAAAGCTTTCTTT. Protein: CASREAGGIKAFF.

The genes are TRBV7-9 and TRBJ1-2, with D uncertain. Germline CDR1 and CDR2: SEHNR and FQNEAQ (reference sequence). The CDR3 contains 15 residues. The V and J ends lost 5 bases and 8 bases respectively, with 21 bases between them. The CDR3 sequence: CASSPPAREVSGYTF. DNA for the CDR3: TGTGCCAGCAGCCCACCCGCGCGGGAGGTATCCGGCTACACCTTC.

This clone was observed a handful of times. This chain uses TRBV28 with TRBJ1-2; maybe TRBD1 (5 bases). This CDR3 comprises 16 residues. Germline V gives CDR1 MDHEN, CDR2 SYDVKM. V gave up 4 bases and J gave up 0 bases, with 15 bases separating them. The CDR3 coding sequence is TGTGCCAGCAGTTCCTCATCAGGGTACGCTAACTATGGCTACACCTTC. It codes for CASSSSSGYANYGYTF.

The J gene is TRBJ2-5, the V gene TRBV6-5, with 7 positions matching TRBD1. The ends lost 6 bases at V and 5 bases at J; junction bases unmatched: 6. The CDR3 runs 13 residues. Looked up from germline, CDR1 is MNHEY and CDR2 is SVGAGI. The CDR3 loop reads CASRTGLRETQYF. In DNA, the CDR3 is TGTGCCAGCAGGACAGGGTTGCGGGAGACCCAGTACTTC.

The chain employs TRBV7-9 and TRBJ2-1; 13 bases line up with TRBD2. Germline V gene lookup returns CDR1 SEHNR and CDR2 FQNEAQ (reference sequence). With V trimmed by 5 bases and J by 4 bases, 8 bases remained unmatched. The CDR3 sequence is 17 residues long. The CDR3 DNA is TGTGCCAGCAGCCATTGGACTAGCGGGGGCGATTACAATGAGCAGTTCTTC. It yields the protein CASSHWTSGGDYNEQFF.